This T cell receptor beta chain was identified in a study of CD8+CD57+ T cells in acquired aplastic anemia. About the study: The average for DNA from sorted CD4+ and CD8+ cells was roughly 3 ug.

The table lists this clonotype with many counts. Antigen specificity is unknown. CDR3 and TCR beta VDJ profiling relied on genomic DNA as the template. Via MiXCR, TCRdb re-called the reads, giving one row per CDR3 protein. The sample has about 120,000 distinct CDR3 sequences, under 60% seen once. Per germline, CDR1 LNHDA and CDR2 SQIVND (reference sequence). The V gene end was trimmed by 6 bases and the J gene end by 6 bases; junction bases not matched to a gene: 10. This CDR3 spans 15 amino acids. Sequencing was done on patients that had shown CD8+CD57+ cell expansion by flow cytometry. General study results and limits: Patients versus controls showed no significant CD8+ Simpson's diversity difference.

The receptor was derived from a human donor with aplastic anemia. The sample taken for sequencing was sorted CD4+, CD8+, or CD8+CD57+ T cells (not recorded which) from PBMCs. V gene TRBV19 combines with J gene TRBJ2-2, with TRBD1 matching over 7 bases. The CDR3 protein is CASREQGVGAGELFF. In nucleotides, the CDR3 is TGTGCCAGTAGGGAGCAGGGGGTCGGGGCCGGGGAGCTGTTTTTT.